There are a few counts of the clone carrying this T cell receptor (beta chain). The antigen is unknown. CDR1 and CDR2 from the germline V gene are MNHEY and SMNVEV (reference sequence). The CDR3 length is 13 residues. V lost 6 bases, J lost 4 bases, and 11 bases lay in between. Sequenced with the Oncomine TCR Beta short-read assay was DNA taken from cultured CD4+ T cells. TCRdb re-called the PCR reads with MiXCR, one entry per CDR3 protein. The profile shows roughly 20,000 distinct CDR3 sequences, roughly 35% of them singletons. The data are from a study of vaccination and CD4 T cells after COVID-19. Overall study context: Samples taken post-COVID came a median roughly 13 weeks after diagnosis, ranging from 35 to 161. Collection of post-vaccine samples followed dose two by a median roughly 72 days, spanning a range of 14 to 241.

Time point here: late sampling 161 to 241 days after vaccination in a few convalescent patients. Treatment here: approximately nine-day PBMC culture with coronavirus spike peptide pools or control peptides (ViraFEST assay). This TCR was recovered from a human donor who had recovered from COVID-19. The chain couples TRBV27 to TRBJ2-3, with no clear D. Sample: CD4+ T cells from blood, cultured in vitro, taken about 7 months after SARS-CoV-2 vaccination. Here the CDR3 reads CASSPTKADTQYF. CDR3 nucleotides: TGTGCCAGCAGCCCCACTAAGGCAGATACGCAGTATTTT.